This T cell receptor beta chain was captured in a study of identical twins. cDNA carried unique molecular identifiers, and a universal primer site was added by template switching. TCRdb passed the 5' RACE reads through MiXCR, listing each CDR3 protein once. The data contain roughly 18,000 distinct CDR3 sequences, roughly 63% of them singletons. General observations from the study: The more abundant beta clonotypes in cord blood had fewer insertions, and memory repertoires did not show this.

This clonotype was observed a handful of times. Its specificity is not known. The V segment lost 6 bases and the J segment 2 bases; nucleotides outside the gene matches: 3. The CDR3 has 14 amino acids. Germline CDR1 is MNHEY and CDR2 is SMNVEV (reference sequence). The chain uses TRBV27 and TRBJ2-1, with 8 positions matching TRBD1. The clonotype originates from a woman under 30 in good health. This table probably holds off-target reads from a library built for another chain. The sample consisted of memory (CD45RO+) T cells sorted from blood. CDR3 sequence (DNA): TGTGCCAGCAGAGTGGACAGGGCCTACAATGAGCAGTTCTTC. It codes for CASRVDRAYNEQFF.